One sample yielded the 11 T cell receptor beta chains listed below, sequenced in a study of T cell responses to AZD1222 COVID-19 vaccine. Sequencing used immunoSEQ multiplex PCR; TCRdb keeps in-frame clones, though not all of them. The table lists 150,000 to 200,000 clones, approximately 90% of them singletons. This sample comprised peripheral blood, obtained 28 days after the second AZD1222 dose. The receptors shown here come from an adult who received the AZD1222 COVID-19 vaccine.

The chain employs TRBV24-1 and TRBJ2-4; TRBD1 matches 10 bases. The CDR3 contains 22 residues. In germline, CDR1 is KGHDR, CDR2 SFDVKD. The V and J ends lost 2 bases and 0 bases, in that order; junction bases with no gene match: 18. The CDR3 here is CATSDCLTRQGAAKLAKNIQYF. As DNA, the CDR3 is TGTGCCACCAGTGATTGTCTAACTCGACAGGGGGCCGCCAAGTTAGCCAAAAACATTCAGTACTTC.

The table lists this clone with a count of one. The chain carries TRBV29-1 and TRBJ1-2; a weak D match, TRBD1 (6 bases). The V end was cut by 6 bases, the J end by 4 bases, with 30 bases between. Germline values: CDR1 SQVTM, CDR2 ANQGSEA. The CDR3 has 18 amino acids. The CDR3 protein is CSVGPRGAGRRFLYGYTF. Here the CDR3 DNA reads TGCAGCGTAGGGCCGAGGGGGGCCGGCCGACGTTTCCTCTATGGCTACACCTTC.

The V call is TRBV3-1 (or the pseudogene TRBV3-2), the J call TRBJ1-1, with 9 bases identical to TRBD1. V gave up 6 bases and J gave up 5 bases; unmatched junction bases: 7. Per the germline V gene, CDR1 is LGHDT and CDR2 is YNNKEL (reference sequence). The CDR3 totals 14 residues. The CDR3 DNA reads TGTGCCAGCAGTTCGAACAGGGGGCGAACTGAAGCTTTCTTT. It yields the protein CASSSNRGRTEAFF.

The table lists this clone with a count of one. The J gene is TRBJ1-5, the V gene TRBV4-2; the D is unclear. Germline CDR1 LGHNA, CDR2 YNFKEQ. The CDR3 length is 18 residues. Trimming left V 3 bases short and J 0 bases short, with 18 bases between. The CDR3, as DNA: TGTGCCAGCAGCCATAGCGCGTCAGGTACCTATAGCAATCAGCCCCAGCATTTT. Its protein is CASSHSASGTYSNQPQHF.

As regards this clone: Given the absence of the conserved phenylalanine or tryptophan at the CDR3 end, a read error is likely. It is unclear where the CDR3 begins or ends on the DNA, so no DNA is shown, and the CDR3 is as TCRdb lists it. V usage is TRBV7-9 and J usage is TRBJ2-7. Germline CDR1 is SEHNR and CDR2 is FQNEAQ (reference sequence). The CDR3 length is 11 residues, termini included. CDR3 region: CASSAGQTIWL.

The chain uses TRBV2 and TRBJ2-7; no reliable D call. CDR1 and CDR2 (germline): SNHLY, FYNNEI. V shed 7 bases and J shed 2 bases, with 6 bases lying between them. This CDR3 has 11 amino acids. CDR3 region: CASNSPYEQYF. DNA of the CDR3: TGTGCCAGCAATTCCCCCTACGAGCAGTACTTC.

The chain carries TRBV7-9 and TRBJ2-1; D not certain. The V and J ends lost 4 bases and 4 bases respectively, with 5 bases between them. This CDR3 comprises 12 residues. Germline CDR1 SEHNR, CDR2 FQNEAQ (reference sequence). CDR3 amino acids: CASSSQYNEQFF. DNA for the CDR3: TGTGCCAGCAGCTCCCAGTACAATGAGCAGTTCTTC.

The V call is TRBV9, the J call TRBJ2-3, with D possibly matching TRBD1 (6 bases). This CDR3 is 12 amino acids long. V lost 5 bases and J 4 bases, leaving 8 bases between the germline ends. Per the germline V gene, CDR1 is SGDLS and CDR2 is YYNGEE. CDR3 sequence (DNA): TGTGCCAGCAGGGGGGCCTCAGATACGCAGTATTTT. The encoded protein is CASRGASDTQYF. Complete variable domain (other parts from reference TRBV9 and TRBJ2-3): DSGVTQTPKHLITATGQRVTLRCSPRSGDLSVYWYQQSLDQGLQFLIQYYNGEERAKGNILERFSAQQFPDLHSELNLSSLELGDSALYFCASRGASDTQYFGPGTRLTVL.

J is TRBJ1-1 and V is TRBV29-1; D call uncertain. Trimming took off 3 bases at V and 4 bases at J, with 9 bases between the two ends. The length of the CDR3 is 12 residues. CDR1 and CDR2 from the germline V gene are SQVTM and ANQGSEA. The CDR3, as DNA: TGCAGCGTTGATCAGATAAGCACTGAAGCTTTCTTT. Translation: CSVDQISTEAFF.

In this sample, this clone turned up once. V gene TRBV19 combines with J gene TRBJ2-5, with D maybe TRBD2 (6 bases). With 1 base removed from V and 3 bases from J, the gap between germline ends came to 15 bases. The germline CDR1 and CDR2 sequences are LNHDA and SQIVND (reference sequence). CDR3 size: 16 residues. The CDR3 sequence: CASSIGGRRGEETQYF. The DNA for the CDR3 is TGTGCCAGTAGTATAGGTGGGAGGAGAGGCGAAGAGACCCAGTACTTC.

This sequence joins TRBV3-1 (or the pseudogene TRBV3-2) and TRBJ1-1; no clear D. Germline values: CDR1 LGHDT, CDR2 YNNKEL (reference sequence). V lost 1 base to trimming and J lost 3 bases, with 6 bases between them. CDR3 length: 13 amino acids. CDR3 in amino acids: CASSQVWDTEAFF. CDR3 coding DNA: TGTGCCAGCAGCCAAGTGTGGGACACTGAAGCTTTCTTT.